These T cell receptor beta chains were read from a single sample in a study of shared clonotypes between healthy human individuals. TCRdb's copy holds only in-frame clones and misses some; the assay was immunoSEQ multiplex PCR. Of some 740,000 clones listed, about 92% are singletons. Sequencing was performed on naive CD8+ T cells sorted from blood. Every receptor here comes from a man aged 25-40 years in good health. The CDR3 runs from the conserved cysteine through the conserved F or W. D genes are given only for firm matches. Rows give clone size only sometimes, using once, few, many, or a class for an expanded clone.

D gene: -
clone size: few
J gene: TRBJ2-7
V gene: TRBV5-5
CDR3 protein: CASSPNRTHAVNPYEQYF
CDR3 DNA: TGTGCCAGCAGCCCAAATCGGACACACGCAGTCAACCCCTACGAGCAGTACTTC

D gene: TRBD1
clone size: -
J gene: TRBJ2-7
V gene: TRBV4-3
CDR3 protein: CASSPRTGGYEQYF
CDR3 DNA: TGCGCCAGCAGCCCACGGACAGGGGGCTACGAGCAGTACTTC

D gene: -
clone size: -
J gene: TRBJ2-7
V gene: TRBV5-6
CDR3 protein: CASSLGTAEQYF
CDR3 DNA: TGTGCCAGCAGCCTGGGTACCGCCGAGCAGTACTTC

D gene: TRBD2
clone size: -
J gene: TRBJ2-7
V gene: TRBV11-2
CDR3 protein: CASSEGLAAVSYEQYF
CDR3 DNA: TGTGCCAGCAGCGAGGGACTAGCGGCGGTCTCCTACGAGCAGTACTTC

D gene: -
clone size: -
J gene: TRBJ1-2
V gene: TRBV6-1
CDR3 protein: CASSEVPPKSNGYTF
CDR3 DNA: TGTGCCAGCAGTGAAGTTCCTCCCAAATCAAATGGCTACACCTTC

D gene: -
clone size: -
J gene: TRBJ1-1
V gene: TRBV5-8
CDR3 protein: CASSYQWNTEAFF
CDR3 DNA: TGTGCCAGCAGTTATCAGTGGAACACTGAAGCTTTCTTT

D gene: TRBD2
clone size: -
J gene: TRBJ2-3
V gene: TRBV9
CDR3 protein: CASSVGTSSQDTQYF
CDR3 DNA: TGTGCCAGCAGCGTGGGGACTAGTTCGCAGGATACGCAGTATTTT

D gene: -
clone size: -
J gene: TRBJ2-1
V gene: TRBV7-2
CDR3 protein: CASSLAVSAGQYNEQFF
CDR3 DNA: TGTGCCAGCAGCTTAGCGGTTTCGGCAGGACAATACAATGAGCAGTTCTTC

D gene: -
clone size: -
J gene: TRBJ2-7
V gene: TRBV6-5
CDR3 protein: CASSYGRGNEQYF
CDR3 DNA: TGTGCCAGCAGTTACGGAAGAGGGAACGAGCAGTACTTC

D gene: -
clone size: -
J gene: TRBJ2-3
V gene: TRBV14
CDR3 protein: CASSQVFQGWRDTQYF
CDR3 DNA: TGTGCCAGCAGCCAAGTTTTCCAGGGCTGGAGAGATACGCAGTATTTT

D gene: TRBD1
clone size: -
J gene: TRBJ1-5
V gene: TRBV25-1
CDR3 protein: CASSPSGTGFNQPQHF
CDR3 DNA: TGTGCCAGCAGCCCTTCCGGGACAGGATTCAATCAGCCCCAGCATTTT

D gene: -
clone size: -
J gene: TRBJ2-2
V gene: TRBV11-2
CDR3 protein: CASSLGSSTGELFF
CDR3 DNA: TGTGCCAGCAGCTTAGGCTCTTCCACCGGGGAGCTGTTTTTT

D gene: -
clone size: -
J gene: TRBJ1-4
V gene: TRBV2
CDR3 protein: CASSDPTTELNEKLFF
CDR3 DNA: TGTGCCAGCAGCGACCCCACGACAGAGCTAAATGAAAAACTGTTTTTT

D gene: TRBD1
clone size: -
J gene: TRBJ2-1
V gene: TRBV2
CDR3 protein: CASSHRGRTHNEQFF
CDR3 DNA: TGTGCCAGCAGTCACAGGGGGCGTACCCACAATGAGCAGTTCTTC

D gene: TRBD2
clone size: -
J gene: TRBJ2-7
V gene: TRBV15
CDR3 protein: CATSSSGSVSYEQYF
CDR3 DNA: TGTGCCACCAGTTCTAGCGGGAGCGTCTCCTACGAGCAGTACTTC

D gene: -
clone size: once
J gene: TRBJ2-7
V gene: TRBV19
CDR3 protein: CASRDGFSSYEQYF
CDR3 DNA: TGTGCCAGCCGGGACGGGTTCAGCTCCTACGAGCAGTACTTC

D gene: -
clone size: -
J gene: TRBJ2-3
V gene: TRBV7-9
CDR3 protein: CASRLRGSTDTQYF
CDR3 DNA: TGTGCCAGCAGACTTAGGGGGAGCACAGATACGCAGTATTTT

D gene: TRBD2
clone size: -
J gene: TRBJ2-3
V gene: TRBV7-6
CDR3 protein: CASSLAGLAFADTQYF
CDR3 DNA: TGTGCCAGCAGCTTAGCGGGACTAGCTTTCGCAGATACGCAGTATTTT

D gene: TRBD2
clone size: -
J gene: TRBJ2-7
V gene: TRBV27
CDR3 protein: CASSLSSGGAYEQYF
CDR3 DNA: TGTGCCAGCAGTTTATCCAGCGGGGGAGCCTACGAGCAGTACTTC

D gene: -
clone size: -
J gene: TRBJ1-2
V gene: TRBV15
CDR3 protein: CATSQENDGYTF
CDR3 DNA: TGTGCCACCAGCCAGGAAAACGATGGCTACACCTTC

D gene: -
clone size: -
J gene: TRBJ2-7
V gene: TRBV11-2
CDR3 protein: CASSAPWGLVNSYEQYF
CDR3 DNA: TGTGCCAGCAGCGCCCCGTGGGGGTTGGTGAACTCCTACGAGCAGTACTTC

D gene: -
clone size: -
J gene: TRBJ2-1
V gene: TRBV10-3
CDR3 protein: CAISESVAATNEQFF
CDR3 DNA: TGTGCCATCAGTGAGTCCGTCGCAGCGACCAATGAGCAGTTCTTC

D gene: TRBD2
clone size: -
J gene: TRBJ2-7
V gene: TRBV7-6
CDR3 protein: CASSPLSGSGEQYF
CDR3 DNA: TGTGCCAGCAGCCCCCTCAGCGGGAGTGGCGAGCAGTACTTC

D gene: -
clone size: -
J gene: TRBJ2-7
V gene: TRBV7-9
CDR3 protein: CASSPPRTSYEQYF
CDR3 DNA: TGTGCCAGCAGCCCACCGCGCACGTCCTACGAGCAGTACTTC

D gene: -
clone size: -
J gene: TRBJ1-4
V gene: TRBV4-1
CDR3 protein: CASSQVLAGLNEKLFF
CDR3 DNA: TGCGCCAGCAGCCAAGTGCTGGCAGGCCTAAATGAAAAACTGTTTTTT

D gene: TRBD2
clone size: -
J gene: TRBJ2-7
V gene: TRBV9
CDR3 protein: CASSDSGSSYEQYF
CDR3 DNA: TGTGCCAGCAGCGACAGCGGGAGTTCCTACGAGCAGTACTTC

D gene: -
clone size: -
J gene: TRBJ2-5
V gene: TRBV18
CDR3 protein: CASSPAGGPGMETQYF
CDR3 DNA: TGTGCCAGCTCACCCGCCGGGGGCCCCGGGATGGAGACCCAGTACTTC

D gene: -
clone size: -
J gene: TRBJ2-3
V gene: TRBV7-9
CDR3 protein: CASSHDDSRDTDTQYF
CDR3 DNA: TGTGCCAGCAGCCACGACGACTCGCGGGACACAGATACGCAGTATTTT

D gene: -
clone size: -
J gene: TRBJ2-3
V gene: TRBV27
CDR3 protein: CASRVGGLRRADTQYF
CDR3 DNA: TGTGCCAGCAGGGTGGGAGGCCTGAGGCGCGCAGATACGCAGTATTTT

D gene: TRBD1
clone size: -
J gene: TRBJ2-7
V gene: TRBV10-3
CDR3 protein: CAISDRDRTYEQYF
CDR3 DNA: TGTGCCATCAGTGACAGGGACAGGACCTACGAGCAGTACTTC

D gene: -
clone size: -
J gene: TRBJ1-1
V gene: TRBV20-1
CDR3 protein: CGGSQNTEAFF
CDR3 DNA: TGCGGGGGGTCACAGAACACTGAAGCTTTCTTT

D gene: -
clone size: -
J gene: TRBJ2-3
V gene: TRBV10-1
CDR3 protein: CASSEARGGTDTQYF
CDR3 DNA: TGCGCCAGCAGTGAGGCCAGGGGAGGCACAGATACGCAGTATTTT

D gene: TRBD1
clone size: -
J gene: TRBJ1-2
V gene: TRBV7-9
CDR3 protein: CASSHGTGSNYGYTF
CDR3 DNA: TGTGCCAGCAGCCATGGGACAGGGAGTAACTATGGCTACACCTTC

D gene: TRBD1
clone size: -
J gene: TRBJ2-7
V gene: TRBV28
CDR3 protein: CASSLTGVSEQYF
CDR3 DNA: TGTGCCAGCAGTTTAACAGGGGTCAGCGAGCAGTACTTC

D gene: -
clone size: -
J gene: TRBJ1-2
V gene: TRBV20-1
CDR3 protein: CSARDLTF
CDR3 DNA: TGCAGTGCTAGAGATCTCACCTTC

D gene: -
clone size: -
J gene: TRBJ1-1
V gene: TRBV11-2
CDR3 protein: CASSLFVGDTEAFF
CDR3 DNA: TGTGCCAGCAGCTTATTTGTGGGAGACACTGAAGCTTTCTTT

D gene: -
clone size: few
J gene: TRBJ1-2
V gene: TRBV2
CDR3 protein: CASTLTPNYGYTF
CDR3 DNA: TGTGCCAGCACTTTGACACCCAACTATGGCTACACCTTC

D gene: -
clone size: -
J gene: TRBJ2-7
V gene: TRBV11-2
CDR3 protein: CASSASSNEQYF
CDR3 DNA: TGTGCCAGCAGCGCTAGCTCCAACGAGCAGTACTTC

D gene: -
clone size: -
J gene: TRBJ1-3
V gene: TRBV4-1
CDR3 protein: CASSQDGGTIYF
CDR3 DNA: TGCGCCAGCAGCCAAGATGGGGGGACCATATATTTT

D gene: TRBD1
clone size: -
J gene: TRBJ1-2
V gene: TRBV7-9
CDR3 protein: CASSTSTGESLYGYTF
CDR3 DNA: TGTGCCAGCAGTACGAGTACAGGGGAAAGTCTTTATGGCTACACCTTC

D gene: -
clone size: -
J gene: TRBJ1-5
V gene: TRBV6-5
CDR3 protein: CASSYSRGHQPQHF
CDR3 DNA: TGTGCCAGCAGTTACTCGAGGGGTCATCAGCCCCAGCATTTT

D gene: TRBD1
clone size: -
J gene: TRBJ2-2
V gene: TRBV28
CDR3 protein: CASSLGTGTSGELFF
CDR3 DNA: TGTGCCAGCAGTTTAGGGACAGGGACGTCCGGGGAGCTGTTTTTT

D gene: -
clone size: -
J gene: TRBJ2-7
V gene: TRBV14
CDR3 protein: CASSLAGFEQYF
CDR3 DNA: TGTGCCAGCAGCCTCGCAGGGTTCGAGCAGTACTTC

D gene: TRBD2
clone size: -
J gene: TRBJ2-1
V gene: TRBV27
CDR3 protein: CASSLVSGSVWEQFF
CDR3 DNA: TGTGCCAGCAGTTTAGTTAGCGGGAGCGTATGGGAGCAGTTCTTC

D gene: -
clone size: -
J gene: TRBJ2-2
V gene: TRBV27
CDR3 protein: CASANTGTSNTGELFF
CDR3 DNA: TGTGCCAGCGCAAATACCGGGACTTCGAACACCGGGGAGCTGTTTTTT

D gene: -
clone size: -
J gene: TRBJ1-1
V gene: TRBV5-4
CDR3 protein: CAFGAEAFF
CDR3 DNA: TGTGCCTTTGGGGCTGAAGCTTTCTTT

D gene: -
clone size: -
J gene: TRBJ1-1
V gene: TRBV7-9
CDR3 protein: CASSLAQGRNTEAFF
CDR3 DNA: TGTGCCAGCAGCTTAGCGCAGGGGCGTAACACTGAAGCTTTCTTT

D gene: -
clone size: -
J gene: TRBJ2-3
V gene: TRBV7-8
CDR3 protein: CASSFMGSTDTQYF
CDR3 DNA: TGTGCCAGCAGCTTCATGGGGAGCACAGATACGCAGTATTTT

D gene: TRBD2
clone size: -
J gene: TRBJ2-3
V gene: TRBV11-2
CDR3 protein: CASSSGTSGTDTQYF
CDR3 DNA: TGTGCCAGCAGCTCCGGGACTAGCGGTACAGATACGCAGTATTTT

D gene: TRBD1
clone size: -
J gene: TRBJ1-1
V gene: TRBV18
CDR3 protein: CASSGGGQGDPDTEAFF
CDR3 DNA: TGTGCCAGCTCAGGCGGGGGACAGGGGGATCCGGACACTGAAGCTTTCTTT

D gene: TRBD2
clone size: -
J gene: TRBJ2-7
V gene: TRBV5-1
CDR3 protein: CASSTGLGSYEQYF
CDR3 DNA: TGCGCCAGCAGCACAGGACTAGGTTCCTACGAGCAGTACTTC